The present TCR beta chain was sequenced within a study of OX40 agonist ivuxolimab in advanced cancers. Clones were read by immunoSEQ multiplex PCR, and TCRdb kept only the in-frame ones, dropping some. This sample yields 53,000 or so clones, of which approximately 84% are seen a single time; more than 10% belongs to the top ten. V was pared by 2 bases and J by 2 bases, with 7 bases between. The germline V gene encodes CDR1 LNHDA and CDR2 SQIVND (reference sequence). This CDR3 has 14 amino acids. This specimen was CD4+ or CD8+ T cells sorted from blood, taken in a trial of the OX40 agonist ivuxolimab. The rearrangement links TRBV19 to TRBJ1-5, with D possibly TRBD1 on 6 matching bases. The TCR comes from an adult with an advanced solid tumor such as melanoma, head and neck, liver or kidney cancer. The CDR3 loop reads CASSIRTGNQPQHF. The CDR3 coding sequence is TGTGCCAGTAGTATAAGGACAGGCAATCAGCCCCAGCATTTT. Filled out from reference TRBV19 and TRBJ1-5, the complete variable domain reads DGGITQSPKYLFRKEGQNVTLSCEQNLNHDAMYWYRQDPGQGLRLIYYSQIVNDFQKGDIAEGYSVSREKKESFPLTVTSAQKNPTAFYLCASSIRTGNQPQHFGDGTRLSIL.